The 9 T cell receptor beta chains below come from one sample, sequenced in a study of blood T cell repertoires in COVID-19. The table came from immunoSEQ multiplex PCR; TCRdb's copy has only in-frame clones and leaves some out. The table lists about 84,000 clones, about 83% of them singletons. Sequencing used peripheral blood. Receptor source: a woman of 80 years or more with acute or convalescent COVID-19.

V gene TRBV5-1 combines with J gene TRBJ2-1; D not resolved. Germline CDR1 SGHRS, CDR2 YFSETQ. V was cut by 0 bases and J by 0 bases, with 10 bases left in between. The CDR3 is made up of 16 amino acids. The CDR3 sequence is CASSLDPGSSYNEQFF. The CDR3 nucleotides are TGCGCCAGCAGCTTGGATCCAGGTAGCTCCTACAATGAGCAGTTCTTC.

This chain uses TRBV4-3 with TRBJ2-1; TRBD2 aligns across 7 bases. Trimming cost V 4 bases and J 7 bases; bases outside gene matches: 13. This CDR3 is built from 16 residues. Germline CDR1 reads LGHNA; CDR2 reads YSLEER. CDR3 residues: CASSPNWDAGVNEQFF. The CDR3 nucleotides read TGCGCCAGCAGCCCCAATTGGGATGCGGGAGTGAATGAGCAGTTCTTC.

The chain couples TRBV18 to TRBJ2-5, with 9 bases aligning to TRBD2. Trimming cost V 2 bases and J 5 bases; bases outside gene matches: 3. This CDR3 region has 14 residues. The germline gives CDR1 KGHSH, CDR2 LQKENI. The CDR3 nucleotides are TGTGCCAGCTCACCAAGGAGCGGGGGGGAGACCCAGTACTTC. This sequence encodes CASSPRSGGETQYF.

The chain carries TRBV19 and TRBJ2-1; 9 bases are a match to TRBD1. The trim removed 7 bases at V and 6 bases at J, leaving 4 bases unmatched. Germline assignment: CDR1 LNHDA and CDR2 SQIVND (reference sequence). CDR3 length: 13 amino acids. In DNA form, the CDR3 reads TGTGCCAGTACCGACAGGGGGGGCAATGAGCAGTTCTTC. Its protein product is CASTDRGGNEQFF. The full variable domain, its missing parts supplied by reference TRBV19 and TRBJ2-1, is DGGITQSPKYLFRKEGQNVTLSCEQNLNHDAMYWYRQDPGQGLRLIYYSQIVNDFQKGDIAEGYSVSREKKESFPLTVTSAQKNPTAFYLCASTDRGGNEQFFGPGTRLTVL.

Here the CDR3 reads CASTFRGGSYNEQFF. The CDR3 DNA is TGTGCCAGCACCTTTAGGGGGGGCTCCTACAATGAGCAGTTCTTC. The chain employs TRBV5-8 and TRBJ2-1, with D perhaps matching TRBD2 (7 bases). Trimming pared 6 bases from V and 0 bases from J, leaving 13 bases between. Per the germline V gene, CDR1 is SGHTS and CDR2 is YDEGEE. This CDR3 has 15 amino acids.

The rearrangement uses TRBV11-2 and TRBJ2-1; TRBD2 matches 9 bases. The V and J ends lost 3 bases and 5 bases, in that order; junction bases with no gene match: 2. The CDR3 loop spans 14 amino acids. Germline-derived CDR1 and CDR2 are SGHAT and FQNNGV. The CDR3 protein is CASSLASGNNEQFF. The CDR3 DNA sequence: TGTGCCAGCAGCTTGGCTAGCGGGAACAATGAGCAGTTCTTC.

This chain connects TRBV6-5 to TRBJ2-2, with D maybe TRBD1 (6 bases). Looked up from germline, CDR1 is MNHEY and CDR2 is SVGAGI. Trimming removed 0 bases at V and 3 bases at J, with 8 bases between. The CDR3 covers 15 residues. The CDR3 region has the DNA TGTGCCAGCAGTTACTCTACAGGGCACACCGGGGAGCTGTTTTTT. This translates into CASSYSTGHTGELFF.

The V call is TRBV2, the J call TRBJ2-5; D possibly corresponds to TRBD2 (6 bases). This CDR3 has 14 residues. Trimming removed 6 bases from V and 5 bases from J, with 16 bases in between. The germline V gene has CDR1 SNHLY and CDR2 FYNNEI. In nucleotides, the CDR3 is TGTGCCAGCAGAAAAGGTGGGGCGGGGGAGACCCAGTACTTC. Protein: CASRKGGAGETQYF.

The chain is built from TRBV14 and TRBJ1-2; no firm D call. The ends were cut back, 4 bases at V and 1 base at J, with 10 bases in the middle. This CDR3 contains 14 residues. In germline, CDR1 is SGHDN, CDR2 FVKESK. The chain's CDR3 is CASSRDPVNYGYTF. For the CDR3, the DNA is TGTGCCAGCAGCCGAGACCCAGTTAACTATGGCTACACCTTC.